Sequencing of this T cell receptor (beta chain) was carried out in a study of identical twins. One entry per CDR3 protein results from TCRdb running MiXCR on the 5' RACE reads. Seen here are about 470,000 distinct CDR3 sequences, 20% to 30% observed once, and the top ten hold 2.9%. The CDR3 loop spans 12 amino acids. Germline V gives CDR1 MNHEY, CDR2 SVGEGT. Trimming stripped 10 bases from V and 5 bases from J, with 11 bases between. This sample also belongs to another study, concerning T cells expressing NK-cell markers.

The chain couples TRBV6-2 or TRBV6-3 to TRBJ2-2, with D tentatively TRBD2 (5 bases). Sequenced input: CD4+ T cells sorted from blood. The sequence was obtained from a woman between 18 and 29 years old in good health. DNA for the CDR3: TGTGCCATCTCCACTAGAACCGGGGAGCTGTTTTTT. Translated, it gives CAISTRTGELFF.